What follows describes a single TCR beta chain. Authors' data handling: Reference gene primer amplification yielded estimated nucleated cell counts. Here immunoSEQ multiplex PCR was the method, and the copy in TCRdb shows in-frame clones only, minus some. The V and J calls and clone size are taken from that table; D and trimming were inferred from the DNA. The sample has about 140,000 clones; 84% are singletons. The source of the sample is a study of blood T cell repertoires in COVID-19. For the study at large: The study drew acute and convalescent COVID-19 samples from the United States, Italy and Spain. Sample material is recorded as cDNA or gDNA derived from T cells, B-cell-depleted T cells, or PBMCs.

V lost 6 bases, J lost 6 bases, and 11 bases lay in between. The germline gives CDR1 MNHEY, CDR2 SVGAGI. This CDR3 region has 13 residues. Sequences were obtained from peripheral blood. This TCR was recovered from a man in his sixties with active or convalescent COVID-19. This sequence joins TRBV6-5 and TRBJ2-2; D is unclear. CDR3 coding DNA: TGTGCCAGCAGCCCCCTCCCTGCCGGGGAGCTGTTTTTT. Translated, it gives CASSPLPAGELFF.